Described below is a single TCR beta chain sequence and its context. No cognate antigen has been identified for it. No clone much larger than this one lies a single base away; base qualities are absent. Whole blood was collected in K2EDTA tubes by collaborating institutions according to the institutions' own protocols. Collaborator samples were shipped for TCRbeta analysis as frozen whole blood, isolated PBMCs, or DNA extracted from either sample type. The immunoSEQ Assay, a bias-controlled multiplex PCR, was used to amplify TCRbeta CDR3 regions from genomic DNA. Concerning the study's data processing: The number of nucleated cells in each sample was estimated from the amplification of reference gene primers within the assay. To quantify the absolute abundance of each unique TCRbeta CDR3 rearrangement, sequence reads were collapsed and filtered. Productive Simpson clonality was computed per sample as the square root of Simpson's diversity index over productive rearrangements. Held by TCRdb, this immuneACCESS table contains in-frame sequences only and omits some clones. Under half of the omission traces to an unresolved V gene where checked; the cause of the rest is unknown. V and J calls and clone size are given by that table; D and trimming were obtained from the DNA. This sample lists tens of thousands of clones; almost 80% were detected once. In total, the top ten clones hold under 4% of the sample.

This entry belongs to a study of blood T cell repertoires in COVID-19 (TCRdb year 2020). With regard to the full study: Collaborator samples came from the United States, Italy and Spain and covered acute and convalescent phases of COVID-19. The prospective study material was composed of cDNA or gDNA derived from T cells, B-cell-depleted T cells, or PBMCs. Subjects who had been exposed to COVID-19, were actively infected with it, or had recovered from it provided the deeply sampled blood TCRbeta repertoires that made up the dataset. The repertoires were released in a freely available public database meant as a resource for research on the immune response to SARS-CoV-2. Samples came from the ongoing ImmuneRACE study (first 160 participants) plus 1,254 subjects from 6 global collaborators. Nearly every sample came with metadata listing a de-identified subject ID, COVID-19 status, age in years and sex. Where HLA class I and class II types were available, the types were taken from metadata supplied by the sample provider, not from assay-based typing. Study-wide conclusions, independent of this receptor: The quantity of clinical and demographic metadata differed by source and by participant and was supplied without curation.

The CDR3 holds 13 amino acids from the cysteine to the phenylalanine. Only the CDR3 region is kept as DNA, spanning 39 bases read in frame from base 1. CDR1 and CDR2, per the germline V gene (reference sequence), are LNHDA and SQIVND. A distance of 10 bases separates the germline ends of V and J, which lose 3 bases and 4 bases respectively. The source is a man in his sixties with acute or convalescent COVID-19. The V and J segments used are TRBV19 and TRBJ2-7; a tentative D call is TRBD1 (5 bases match). The specimen was peripheral blood. The sequenced DNA: TGTGCCAGTAGTATTGGCAGGGTTTACGAGCAGTACTTC. Its protein reads: CASSIGRVYEQYF. The reference TRBV19 and TRBJ2-7 proteins fill in what lies around the CDR3, so the full variable domain reads DGGITQSPKYLFRKEGQNVTLSCEQNLNHDAMYWYRQDPGQGLRLIYYSQIVNDFQKGDIAEGYSVSREKKESFPLTVTSAQKNPTAFYLCASSIGRVYEQYFGPGTRLTVT.